This T cell receptor (beta chain) is drawn from a study of blood T cell repertoires in COVID-19. Profiling relied on immunoSEQ multiplex PCR, and the TCRdb table lists in-frame clones only, not all of them. In the table there are over 300,000 clones, roughly 90% of which are singletons. The sample comprised PBMCs or T cells enriched from blood (not recorded which). The TCR originated in a middle-aged woman who had recovered from COVID-19.

The CDR3 DNA reads TGTGCCAGCAGTGACCAACGTGCGGGACGAAACACCATATATTTT. Translated: CASSDQRAGRNTIYF. This chain links TRBV25-1 with TRBJ1-3; tentatively, D is TRBD1 (5 bases). The length of the CDR3 is 15 residues. With 3 bases removed from V and 5 bases from J, the gap between germline ends came to 14 bases. The germline V gene encodes CDR1 MGHDK and CDR2 SYGVNS.